The source of this TCR beta chain is a study of OX40 agonist ivuxolimab in advanced cancers. Overall study: Dose-escalation patients' cancers were hepatocellular carcinoma, melanoma, renal cell or head and neck cancer. Three patients, one with hepatocellular carcinoma and two with cutaneous melanoma, responded partially.

Sequenced by immunoSEQ multiplex PCR; TCRdb stores in-frame clones only, minus some. Here the sample spans 78,000 or so clones, about 93% being singletons. The CDR3 runs 18 residues. Trimming left V 0 bases short and J 2 bases short, with 16 bases between. In germline, CDR1 is LNHNV, CDR2 YYDKDF (reference sequence). This material consisted of CD4+ or CD8+ T cells sorted from blood, taken in a trial of the OX40 agonist ivuxolimab. This chain links TRBV15 with TRBJ2-2; tentatively, D is TRBD2 (6 bases). This sequence was found in an adult with an advanced solid tumor such as melanoma, head and neck, liver or kidney cancer. The CDR3, as DNA: TGTGCCACCAGCAGAGATCTCATGGCGGGGCGAAACACCGGGGAGCTGTTTTTT. Translated: CATSRDLMAGRNTGELFF.